This TCR beta chain was found in a study of cytomegalovirus exposure and HLA in healthy donors. This CDR3 spans 17 amino acids. Trimming took 2 bases from V and 5 from J; bases not matched to a gene: 9. The germline gives CDR1 KGHSH, CDR2 LQKENI. With 60 Vbeta and 13 Jbeta primers, the PCR was carried out. Source study methods: In a later analysis, around 10 million of approximately 80 million unique beta chains occurred in at least two donors. Sequencing was performed with immunoSEQ multiplex PCR; in TCRdb, only in-frame clones are kept and a portion is missing. V, J and clone size are those of that table, while D and trimming were read from the DNA. Among some 90,000 clones listed, over 75% were seen once.

The rearrangement links TRBV18 to TRBJ1-3, with 10 bases that match TRBD1. This receptor was identified in a man aged 25 to 40 in good health and CMV-seropositive. Material: PBMCs. This CDR3 reads CASSPSGPGQGRNTIYF. The CDR3 DNA is TGTGCCAGCTCACCAAGCGGTCCGGGACAGGGGCGAAACACCATATATTTT.